What follows are 11 T cell receptor beta chains derived from one specimen sequenced in a study of spatial heterogeneity in lung cancer. MiXCR was run by TCRdb on the 5' RACE reads, yielding one entry per CDR3 protein. The profile covers about 47,000 distinct CDR3 sequences, with about 7.4% appearing a single time and roughly 37% taken by the ten largest. Time point denoted: blood at routine non-recurrence follow-up after resection. Whole RNA came from tumor, nontumor lung or frozen PBMC and was sequenced without being sorted. The sequencing here drew on PBMCs, taken at follow-up. Receptor source: a female donor with early-stage non-small cell lung cancer.

This clonotype came up a few times. The CDR3 bases are TGTGCCAGCTCACCATGGGGCTCCTACGAGCAGTACTTC. Protein sequence: CASSPWGSYEQYF. The gene calls are TRBV18 and TRBJ2-7; D call uncertain. V lost 2 bases, J lost 0 bases, and 5 bases lay in between. The CDR3 is 13 amino acids. The V gene's germline CDR1 is KGHSH and CDR2 LQKENI.

This clonotype was detected many times. The gene calls are TRBV12-3 or TRBV12-4 and TRBJ2-3; D is undetermined. The CDR3 loop spans 12 amino acids. The ends were cut back, 3 bases at V and 2 bases at J, with 3 bases in the middle. DNA for the CDR3: TGTGCCAGCAGTTTGGCCACAGATACGCAGTATTTT. The encoded protein is CASSLATDTQYF.

This clonotype has ten or more counts. The CDR3 protein is CATSGSGDQPQHF. CDR3 bases: TGTGCCACCAGTGGAAGCGGCGATCAGCCCCAGCATTTT. The chain recombines TRBV24-1 with TRBJ1-5; no clear D gene. This CDR3 comprises 13 residues. The V and J ends lost 5 bases and 5 bases respectively, with 9 bases between them. Germline V gene lookup returns CDR1 KGHDR and CDR2 SFDVKD.

This clonotype was seen ten or more times. This sequence joins TRBV7-6 and TRBJ1-6; 8 nucleotides align to TRBD1. Germline CDR1 SGHVS, CDR2 FNYEAQ. Losses at the gene ends were 3 bases for V and 9 bases for J; bases not matched to a gene: 4. This CDR3 spans 14 amino acids. CDR3 amino acids: CASSLGTGGSPLHF. CDR3 nucleotide sequence: TGTGCCAGCAGCTTGGGGACAGGCGGTTCACCCCTCCACTTT.

This clonotype showed up just a few times. The chain joins TRBV4-2 to TRBJ2-7; 11 bases match TRBD2. Germline CDR1 is LGHNA and CDR2 is YNFKEQ. V trimming: 2 bases; J trimming: 3 bases; junction bases outside the gene matches: 9. The CDR3 spans 17 residues. The CDR3, as DNA: TGTGCCAGCAGCCAACAGGCTAGCGGGGGGCTCCTCTACGAGCAGTACTTC. Its protein is CASSQQASGGLLYEQYF.

This CDR3 reads CASSQGRGSETQYF. The DNA for the CDR3 is TGTGCCAGCAGCCAAGGCAGGGGCTCGGAGACCCAGTACTTC. J is TRBJ2-5 and V is TRBV3-1; tentative D call: TRBD1 (6 bases). V dropped 1 base and J dropped 5 bases, with 11 bases sitting between them. In germline, CDR1 is LGHDT, CDR2 YNNKEL (reference sequence). The CDR3 length is 14 residues.

This clonotype occurred many times. The J gene is TRBJ1-5, the V gene TRBV7-2; perhaps TRBD1 as D (5 bases). V lost 5 bases and J 0 bases, leaving 8 bases between the germline ends. CDR1 SGHTA and CDR2 FQGNSA come from the germline V gene. The CDR3 contains 14 residues. The CDR3, as DNA: TGTGCCAGCAGCAGACAGTATAGCAATCAGCCCCAGCATTTT. Its translation: CASSRQYSNQPQHF.

At least ten counts were recorded for this clonotype. This rearrangement joins TRBV3-1 to TRBJ1-2, with a possible D match to TRBD1 (5 bases). The CDR3 is 15 residues long. V lost 3 bases to trimming and J lost 7 bases, with 18 bases between them. Germline CDR1 is LGHDT and CDR2 is YNNKEL (reference sequence). This CDR3 is CASSHAFPGDRGYTF. CDR3 nucleotides: TGTGCCAGCAGCCATGCCTTCCCGGGGGATCGTGGCTACACCTTC.

In this sample, this clonotype turned up many times. The J gene is TRBJ2-2, the V gene TRBV3-1; no clear D. The CDR3 consists of 12 residues. Trimming stripped 1 base from V and 6 bases from J, with 3 bases between. The germline V gene encodes CDR1 LGHDT and CDR2 YNNKEL (reference sequence). CDR3 region: CASSQGPGELFF. As DNA, the CDR3 is TGTGCCAGCAGCCAAGGTCCCGGGGAGCTGTTTTTT.

This clonotype was detected only a few times. The gene calls are TRBV7-2 and TRBJ1-3; D remains unclear. Trimming pared 2 bases from V and 4 bases from J, leaving 15 bases between. Germline-derived CDR1 and CDR2 are SGHTA and FQGNSA. The CDR3 is 16 amino acids. CDR3 coding DNA: TGTGCCAGCAGCTTAACCGGACGGGTTCCGGGAAACACCATATATTTT. Its translation is CASSLTGRVPGNTIYF.

This clonotype was found many times. This chain uses TRBV20-1 with TRBJ2-3; no firm D call. Germline V gives CDR1 DFQATT, CDR2 SNEGSKA (reference sequence). The V gene lost 4 bases and the J gene lost 0 bases, with 5 bases spanning the gap. The CDR3 spans 12 residues. The DNA for the CDR3 is TGCAGTGCTATATACAGCACAGATACGCAGTATTTT. Translation: CSAIYSTDTQYF.